This entry describes one T cell receptor (beta chain). Its antigen is not yet known. Nothing much larger sits one base from this clone, and base qualities are not available. This sample is drawn from a study of cytomegalovirus exposure and HLA in healthy donors (dated by TCRdb to about 2017). Study-wide context: An earlier analysis of some 600 of the donors reported roughly 300 Gb of sequence data and around 120 million unique TCR beta sequences obtained from around 170 million T cells. Roughly 310 gigabases of sequencing data and approximately 84 million unique TCR sequences were included in an early release covering about 700 HLA-typed donors. Of the 300 to 500 genotyped donors, approximately 81% were placed in the genetic ancestry cluster associated with self-reported Caucasian donors. The aim of the study was to test whether cataloging public T cell receptors could identify signatures of past pathogen exposure. The study profiled the T cell repertoires of 500 to 800 subjects by immunosequencing and related them to cytomegalovirus serostatus. Besides the first cohort of 500 to 700 subjects, a separate validation cohort made up of about 120 different subjects was used. To predict cytomegalovirus infection status, the study brought together high-throughput TCR immunosequencing, statistical association of individual TCRs with disease status, and machine learning. A later analysis re-examined previously published TCR beta repertoires from more than 650 donors and added high-resolution HLA genotyping to investigate patterns of TCR occurrence. Rather than drawing on any new phenotypic data, the later analysis identified candidate immune exposures from TCR beta sequences and the way those sequences occurred across donors. An earlier analysis of roughly 600 of the donors used high-throughput TCR beta sequencing to judge whether each TCR beta V gene segment behaved as functional or pseudogenic. Donor age, sex, ethnicity and CMV serostatus were collected together with the repertoire data. A later genetic analysis used genome-wide SNP genotypes for about three fifths of the 666 donors, treating that subset as a discovery cohort. Every repertoire in the discovery cohort had been generated on one and the same sequencing platform. HLA typing covered class I and class II loci at four-digit resolution. The number of typed donors differed by locus: roughly 629-640 for A, B, C, DRB1 and DQB1; 500 to 550 for DQA1; around 580 for DPA1; and roughly 490 for DPB1. Four to six DR-DQ haplotypes were handled as single units for association and clustering, since linkage in the cohort was strong. On average, roughly 250,000 unique TCR beta nucleotide sequences were sequenced per donor among roughly 430 genotyped donors of the cohort, with roughly a sixth of those sequences being non-productive. Overall results and qualifications from the work: A later analysis found that TCR association rates varied across HLA loci, with DRB1 alleles showing the most associated TCRs and HLA-C alleles the fewest. Roughly 17 rarely observed V segments, including chromosome 9 orphons, were excluded from the earlier analysis of a few hundred of the donors because counts were too low. A further reported finding was that TCR beta sequences accurately predicted the HLA-A and HLA-B alleles for most subjects in the first cohort. A later analysis found that HLA-associated TCR beta chains were more clonally expanded and had lower generation probabilities than equally common non-associated chains. The presence/absence analyses assumed that sequencing depth was roughly uniform across donors, and that assumption may not be true. The authors suggested that the approach could potentially be generalized to other disease states and immunological phenotypes. A later genetic analysis reported fewer N-insertions in productive TCRs among donors in an Asian-associated ancestry cluster than the approximately 670-donor mean. Most TCR sequences were observed very rarely across donors, whereas some public TCRs were present in many individuals. An earlier analysis of some 590 of the donors showed that most TCR beta V segments appeared in productive rearrangements either about 87% or about 30% of the time, which broadly matched IMGT annotations. Because HLA typing was unavailable for some donors at each locus, only the typed subset was used in association tests. A group of highly shared sequence variants was considered likely to be a technical artifact of the sequencing pipeline. Specific HLA alleles were associated with some 15,000 TCR beta sequences at a false discovery rate of 0.05 in a later analysis. Linkage disequilibrium might explain the correlated functional status among segregating V segments, but an unknown experimental factor could not be ruled out. A total of 150 or so TCR beta chains were listed by the study as associated with cytomegalovirus. When HLA alleles, especially DR and DQ, strongly co-occurred, attributing TCR associations to individual alleles was difficult. In a later analysis, most CMV-associated TCR beta chains were found to appear HLA-restricted, with HLA associations seemingly driven largely by CMV exposure. According to a later analysis, parvovirus B19, influenza, CMV and Epstein-Barr virus appeared linked to several top co-occurrence clusters. For the cohort, immune exposure information was limited to CMV serostatus. The classifier was reported to diagnose cytomegalovirus status with high specificity and sensitivity in both the original cohort and the validation cohort. In a later genetic analysis, a missense DCLRE1C variant was associated with V-gene and J-gene trimming of TCR beta chains, and the association was replicated in an independent cohort. The cohort was sequenced for TCR beta chains only, and without alpha or paired-chain data the features that could be detected were limited. A few of the identified cytomegalovirus-associated TCR beta chains were confirmed in vitro to be specific for cytomegalovirus antigens.

The cohort was made up of hundreds of healthy bone marrow donors. All cohort members were sampled while nominally healthy, although unrecorded immune exposures were likely present. The donor was CMV seronegative and was included in the group of around 320 seronegative cohort members. Every donor gave a peripheral blood sample, and the peripheral blood mononuclear cells from that sample were used for TCR beta sequencing. The Qiagen DNeasy Blood Extraction Kit was used to extract genomic DNA from the blood cell samples. Library creation used the immunoSEQ multiplex PCR assay. The multiplex PCR relied on a mix of 60 forward primers for TCR Vbeta segments and 13 reverse primers for TCR Jbeta segments. A multiplex PCR assay on genomic DNA amplified the CDR3 region of rearranged TCR beta genes. The Illumina HiSeq System was used to sequence the amplified TCR beta libraries as 87-base-pair reads. The original methods were these. A later analysis counted tens of millions of unique TCR beta chains across the 666 repertoires, and roughly 9.9 million of these chains were shared by at least two donors. A nearest-neighbor algorithm error-corrected the raw reads and collapsed the reads into unique sequences, merging closely related sequences to remove PCR and sequencing errors. Alignment of CDR3 sequences to IMGT reference sequences was used to assign V, D and J gene segments. For a sequence to be retained, at least a six-nucleotide match to both a V gene segment and a J gene segment was required. A rearrangement was called productive if the CDR3 had no stop codons and remained in frame with V and J, and every other rearrangement was called non-productive. CDR3 was defined by IMGT convention, running from the second conserved V-encoded cysteine to the conserved J-encoded phenylalanine. The earlier analysis of 500 to 600 of the donors excluded sequences that lacked an unambiguous match to a single V gene segment. In an earlier analysis of 587 of the donors, V segments were called functional above 56.7% productive rearrangements and were called segregating when the between-donor standard deviation exceeded 5%. A statistical classification framework was developed to diagnose cytomegalovirus status using the catalog of TCR beta chain sequences. V and J gene assignment, in a later analysis, came from comparing TCR nucleotide sequences with IMGT/GENE-DB human TR gene sequences. The TCRdist pipeline was used in a later analysis to assign CDR3 sequences and most-parsimonious VDJ recombination scenarios. In a later analysis, every TCR beta chain was defined by the combination of its CDR3 amino acid sequence and its V-gene family, and reads without a unique V-gene family were dropped. A later analysis removed over 500 highly shared, low-generation-probability nucleotide sequences to deal with suspected cross-contamination and a sequencing artifact. In a later analysis, a clonal expansion index for each public chain was calculated from normalized within-repertoire ranks of inferred template counts. Generation probabilities in a later analysis came from a VDJ recombination model fitted to out-of-frame rearrangements, and those results were checked against IGoR. In a later analysis, hypergeometric tests were used to score TCR-TCR, TCR-HLA and TCR-CMV co-occurrence, with a repertoire-size bias correction applied to TCR pairs. A later analysis estimated false discovery rates by permuting HLA or CMV assignments 20 times. In a later analysis, co-occurring TCRs were grouped using DBSCAN, and TCRdist sequence similarity was added for clustering within HLA-allele-positive subsets. For co-occurrence clustering, repertoires with fewer than 30,000 or more than 120,000 public chains were excluded, along with several repertoires with anomalous nucleotide sharing. Sourced from immuneACCESS, this table was stored by TCRdb with only in-frame sequences that have V and J called. A share of the clones is absent; for the studies checked, an unresolved V gene accounts for under half, and the remainder has no known explanation. V, J and clone size reflect that table, while D and trimming were determined from the DNA. Counted in this sample were 140,000 or so clones; around 86% of them appeared once. 1.2% of the sample rests with the top ten.

This TCR was recovered from a female donor in good health and CMV-seronegative. What was sequenced was PBMCs.

The DNA sequence is as follows: TGTGCCTGGAGTTACACAGGGCAAGGCGGCTACACCTTC. It translates as CAWSYTGQGGYTF. The chain is made from TRBV30 and TRBJ1-2; TRBD1 could be the D gene, as 6 bases match. CDR1 GTSNPN and CDR2 SVGIG were looked up in the germline V gene (reference sequence). The CDR3 goes from the cysteine to the phenylalanine over 13 residues. Here the CDR3 DNA is all that survives: 39 bases in frame from base 1. V is cut by 2 bases and J by 8 bases, and the space between the germline ends is 15 bases.